These T cell receptor beta chains were read from a single sample in a study of T cell responses to AZD1222 COVID-19 vaccine. Clones were read by immunoSEQ multiplex PCR, and TCRdb kept only the in-frame ones, dropping some. The table lists 150,000 or so clones, approximately 89% of them singletons, with 5.2% in the top ten. The sample here was peripheral blood, taken on day 0 of AZD1222 vaccination. All receptors derive from an adult in good health. Each CDR3 is given with its conserved first and last residue. The D gene is left open where the match is weak. Part of the rows lack a size; the others show once, few, many or a class for expanded clones.

clone_size: -
j_call: TRBJ1-1
v_call: TRBV7-2
d_call: TRBD1
cdr3_nt: TGTGCCAGCAGCTTAGGCCCCGACAGGGCGGGCGGGAACACTGAAGCTTTCTTT
cdr3_aa: CASSLGPDRAGGNTEAFF

clone_size: -
j_call: TRBJ2-3
v_call: TRBV21-1
d_call: -
cdr3_nt: TGTGCCAGCAGCAAAGGGGGGGACACAGATACGCAGTATTTT
cdr3_aa: CASSKGGDTDTQYF

clone_size: -
j_call: TRBJ2-5
v_call: TRBV10-3
d_call: -
cdr3_nt: TGTGCCACGACTGGGGAGGAGACCCAGTACTTC
cdr3_aa: CATTGEETQYF

clone_size: -
j_call: TRBJ1-1
v_call: TRBV25-1
d_call: TRBD1
cdr3_nt: TGTGCCAGCACCGGGACAGGGGCCTATGAAGCTTTCTTT
cdr3_aa: CASTGTGAYEAFF

clone_size: -
j_call: TRBJ2-1
v_call: TRBV7-9
d_call: TRBD2
cdr3_nt: TGTGCCAGCAGCTTAGAAGCGGGACCTTACAATGAGCAGTTCTTC
cdr3_aa: CASSLEAGPYNEQFF

clone_size: -
j_call: TRBJ2-2
v_call: TRBV11-1
d_call: TRBD2
cdr3_nt: TGTGCCAGCAGCTTAGCGGGGGGGATTAACACCGGGGAGCTGTTTTTT
cdr3_aa: CASSLAGGINTGELFF

clone_size: once
j_call: TRBJ1-1
v_call: TRBV18
d_call: TRBD1
cdr3_nt: TGTGCCAGCTCCCAGGGACAGGGGGCGGTTGACACTGAAGCTTTCTTT
cdr3_aa: CASSQGQGAVDTEAFF

clone_size: -
j_call: TRBJ2-1
v_call: TRBV7-3
d_call: TRBD2
cdr3_nt: TGTGCCAGCAGCGGGCTAGCGGGAGGGATGAATGAGCAGTTCTTC
cdr3_aa: CASSGLAGGMNEQFF

clone_size: -
j_call: TRBJ1-3
v_call: TRBV6-5
d_call: -
cdr3_nt: TGTGCCAGCAGTTCTGTGGAGAGCTCTGGAAACACCATATATTTT
cdr3_aa: CASSSVESSGNTIYF

clone_size: -
j_call: TRBJ1-2
v_call: TRBV6-5
d_call: TRBD1
cdr3_nt: TGTGCCAGCATTTCCGACAGGGGTTTACCCCTCTTC
cdr3_aa: CASISDRGLPLF

clone_size: -
j_call: TRBJ2-3
v_call: TRBV2
d_call: TRBD2
cdr3_nt: TGTGCCAGCAGGCCTACGTTTTCTTTGCGGGAGGGGGTTACGCAGTATTTT
cdr3_aa: CASRPTFSLREGVTQYF

clone_size: -
j_call: TRBJ1-4
v_call: TRBV28
d_call: -
cdr3_nt: TGTGCCAGCAGTTTACCTGCGGGGAATGAAAAACTGTTTTTT
cdr3_aa: CASSLPAGNEKLFF

clone_size: -
j_call: TRBJ1-1
v_call: TRBV18
d_call: -
cdr3_nt: TGTGCCAGCTCACGTGTGGGGGACACTGAAGCTTTCTTT
cdr3_aa: CASSRVGDTEAFF

clone_size: -
j_call: TRBJ2-7
v_call: TRBV19
d_call: -
cdr3_nt: TGTGCCAGTAGTAAGACACCGAGCTCCTACGAGCAGTACTTC
cdr3_aa: CASSKTPSSYEQYF

clone_size: -
j_call: TRBJ2-1
v_call: TRBV20-1
d_call: TRBD2
cdr3_nt: TGCAGTGCTAGTCCGGGACTAGCGGGAGCAAATGAGCAGTTCTTC
cdr3_aa: CSASPGLAGANEQFF

clone_size: -
j_call: TRBJ2-2
v_call: TRBV28
d_call: -
cdr3_nt: TGTGCCAGCAGTTTCGGACACACCGGGGAGCTGTTTTTT
cdr3_aa: CASSFGHTGELFF

clone_size: -
j_call: TRBJ1-2
v_call: TRBV19
d_call: -
cdr3_nt: TGTGCCAGTACCGGGCAGGGGCTTAACTATGGCTACACCTTC
cdr3_aa: CASTGQGLNYGYTF

clone_size: -
j_call: TRBJ2-7
v_call: TRBV4-3
d_call: -
cdr3_nt: TGCGCCAGCAGCCAAGATAGGGGAATGGGGGAGCTCTCCTACGAGCAGTACTTC
cdr3_aa: CASSQDRGMGELSYEQYF

clone_size: -
j_call: TRBJ1-5
v_call: TRBV7-9
d_call: -
cdr3_nt: TGTGCCAGCAGCCAAAAGAATCAGCCCCAGCATTTT
cdr3_aa: CASSQKNQPQHF

clone_size: medium-sized
j_call: TRBJ2-2
v_call: TRBV19
d_call: TRBD1
cdr3_nt: TGTGCCAGTAGTATTCCGGGACAGGGGGCCGGGGAGCTGTTTTTT
cdr3_aa: CASSIPGQGAGELFF

clone_size: few
j_call: TRBJ1-6
v_call: TRBV7-9
d_call: -
cdr3_nt: TGTGCCAGCAGCGTCCTCGTCGGGGAGAGCTCCTATAATTCACCCCTCCACTTT
cdr3_aa: CASSVLVGESSYNSPLHF

clone_size: -
j_call: TRBJ1-3
v_call: TRBV2
d_call: TRBD1
cdr3_nt: TGTGCCAGCAGAGTAGACAGGGGCTCTGGAAACACCATATATTTT
cdr3_aa: CASRVDRGSGNTIYF

clone_size: -
j_call: TRBJ1-2
v_call: TRBV4-3
d_call: -
cdr3_nt: TGCGCCAGCAGCCAAGCGTGGCCCGGGGTTAACTATGGCTACACCTTC
cdr3_aa: CASSQAWPGVNYGYTF

clone_size: once
j_call: TRBJ2-2
v_call: TRBV18
d_call: -
cdr3_nt: TGTGCCAGCTCACCAATACAGGCCGGGGAGCTGTTTTTT
cdr3_aa: CASSPIQAGELFF

clone_size: -
j_call: TRBJ2-2
v_call: TRBV24-1
d_call: -
cdr3_nt: TGTGCCACCAGTGATTTGACTAACACCGGGGAGCTGTTTTTT
cdr3_aa: CATSDLTNTGELFF

clone_size: -
j_call: TRBJ2-5
v_call: TRBV6-6
d_call: -
cdr3_nt: TGTGCCAGCAGTTACCTCGGCGACGGTGGGACCCAGTACTTC
cdr3_aa: CASSYLGDGGTQYF

clone_size: -
j_call: TRBJ1-3
v_call: TRBV3-1/TRBV3-2
d_call: -
cdr3_nt: TGTGCCAGCAGCCAAGATGGACAGAGAAACACCATATATTTT
cdr3_aa: CASSQDGQRNTIYF

clone_size: once
j_call: TRBJ1-1
v_call: TRBV9
d_call: TRBD1
cdr3_nt: TGTGCCAGCAGCGTTAGTGGACAGGGGGACGAAGCTTTCTTT
cdr3_aa: CASSVSGQGDEAFF

clone_size: few
j_call: TRBJ2-7
v_call: TRBV4-3
d_call: -
cdr3_nt: TGCGCCAGCAGCCTAGGACGGGGGTACGAGCAGTACTTC
cdr3_aa: CASSLGRGYEQYF

clone_size: few
j_call: TRBJ2-2
v_call: TRBV27
d_call: TRBD1
cdr3_nt: TGTGCCAGCAGTGAATACAGGGGTGCTAATCGCGCCGGGGAGCTGTTTTTT
cdr3_aa: CASSEYRGANRAGELFF

clone_size: -
j_call: TRBJ2-7
v_call: TRBV28
d_call: TRBD2
cdr3_nt: TGTGCCAGCAGAAAATTAGCGGGAGGCTACGAGCAGTACTTC
cdr3_aa: CASRKLAGGYEQYF

clone_size: once
j_call: TRBJ2-3
v_call: TRBV5-1
d_call: TRBD2
cdr3_nt: TGCGCCAGCAGCGTTAGCGGGGTTCTGTCTGATACGCAGTATTTT
cdr3_aa: CASSVSGVLSDTQYF

clone_size: -
j_call: TRBJ2-1
v_call: TRBV14
d_call: TRBD2
cdr3_nt: TGTGCCAGCAACAAAGGGAGGGCCGCGAATGAGCAGTTCTTC
cdr3_aa: CASNKGRAANEQFF

clone_size: -
j_call: TRBJ1-1
v_call: TRBV28
d_call: -
cdr3_nt: TGTGCCAGCAGCGAAGGAGGGCGAGCTTTCTTT
cdr3_aa: CASSEGGRAFF

clone_size: -
j_call: TRBJ1-1
v_call: TRBV13
d_call: -
cdr3_nt: TGTGCCAGCAGCCCAGGGGACGGCGAAGCTTTCTTT
cdr3_aa: CASSPGDGEAFF

clone_size: -
j_call: TRBJ1-3
v_call: TRBV9
d_call: TRBD1
cdr3_nt: TGTGCCAGCAGCGGACAGGGGGCATGGGGAAACACCATATATTTT
cdr3_aa: CASSGQGAWGNTIYF

clone_size: -
j_call: TRBJ1-4
v_call: TRBV28
d_call: -
cdr3_nt: TGTGCCAGCAGTTTGGCAGGGGCTAATGAAAAACTGTTTTTT
cdr3_aa: CASSLAGANEKLFF

clone_size: -
j_call: TRBJ2-2
v_call: TRBV4-3
d_call: TRBD2
cdr3_nt: TGCGCCAGCAGCCTCAGGACTAGCCCCCATTCCGGGGAGCTGTTTTTT
cdr3_aa: CASSLRTSPHSGELFF

clone_size: -
j_call: TRBJ2-2
v_call: TRBV27
d_call: -
cdr3_nt: TGTGCCAGAGACCGAAAGGGTGGAACCGGGGAGCTGTTTTTT
cdr3_aa: CARDRKGGTGELFF